Presented here are 24 T cell receptor beta chains from one specimen sequenced in a study of PD-L1 blockade in urothelial cancer. The protocol was immunoSEQ multiplex PCR, while the TCRdb copy is restricted to in-frame clones and leaves out a portion. Of some 22,000 clones detected, 90% appear once; the ten largest clones hold 15% to 20%. Source: PBMCs, taken around atezolizumab (anti-PD-L1) treatment. The receptors were sampled from an older woman with urothelial cancer.

V is TRBV13 and J is TRBJ2-7, with 11 nucleotides matching TRBD2. The J segment lost 4 bases and the V segment lost 7 bases, leaving 9 bases of the junction unmatched. The length of the CDR3 is 15 residues. The germline gives CDR1 PRHDT, CDR2 FYEKMQ (reference sequence). Here the CDR3 DNA reads TGTGCCAGCACCCCTGGGCTAGCGGGAGGTTACGAGCAGTACTTC. Protein: CASTPGLAGGYEQYF.

With regard to this clone: The same CDR3 arises from other DNA sequences in this sample as well. The V and J genes are TRBV19 and TRBJ1-5; D unclear. CDR1 is LNHDA and CDR2 is SQIVND in the germline V gene (reference sequence). V lost 1 base to trimming and J lost 1 base, with 8 bases between them. The CDR3 is made up of 15 amino acids. DNA for the CDR3: TGTGCCAGTAGTATAGGGCAGGTGAGCAATCAGCCCCAGCATTTT. This encodes CASSIGQVSNQPQHF.

The CDR3 DNA is TGCGCCAGCAGCCAAGATATTACGGACAGGGTGGGCCCAATAGCCAAAAACATTCAGTACTTC. Translation: CASSQDITDRVGPIAKNIQYF. The rearrangement links TRBV4-3 to TRBJ2-4; 8 nucleotides align to TRBD1. The CDR3 runs 21 residues. The ends lost 0 bases at V and 0 bases at J; junction bases unmatched: 16. CDR1 and CDR2 from the germline V gene are LGHNA and YSLEER.

This sequence joins TRBV6-6 and TRBJ2-7; tentative D call: TRBD1 (5 bases). The CDR3 is made up of 11 amino acids. V was pared by 6 bases and J by 7 bases, with 10 bases between. Per germline, CDR1 MNHNY and CDR2 SVGAGI (reference sequence). The CDR3 DNA sequence: TGTGCCAGCAGCATTAACAGGGAGCAGTACTTC. Its translation: CASSINREQYF.

The chain joins TRBV5-1 to TRBJ2-3, with D perhaps TRBD1 (6 bases). Trimming pared 4 bases from V and 2 bases from J, leaving 11 bases between. The CDR3 runs to 14 residues. Germline V gene data show CDR1 as SGHRS and CDR2 as YFSETQ. The CDR3 loop reads CASSPDRPTDTQYF. The CDR3 DNA is TGCGCCAGCAGCCCCGACAGGCCCACAGATACGCAGTATTTT. The whole variable domain, remainder taken from reference TRBV5-1 and TRBJ2-3, is KAGVTQTPRYLIKTRGQQVTLSCSPISGHRSVSWYQQTPGQGLQFLFEYFSETQRNKGNFPGRFSGRQFSNSRSEMNVSTLELGDSALYLCASSPDRPTDTQYFGPGTRLTVL.

This clone is a singleton in its sample. The chain employs TRBV6-1 and TRBJ2-6; D is uncertain. This CDR3 has 15 amino acids. The V and J ends lost 3 bases and 2 bases respectively, with 8 bases between them. Germline CDR1 and CDR2: MNHNS and SASEGT. The CDR3 DNA sequence: TGTGCCAGCAGTGATGATTCGGCTGGGGCCAACGTCCTGACTTTC. As protein: CASSDDSAGANVLTF.

The chain carries TRBV7-3 and TRBJ1-1; no firm D call. V lost 3 bases and J lost 7, with 12 bases in between. Looked up from germline, CDR1 is SGHTA and CDR2 is FQGTGA. This CDR3 contains 13 residues. The CDR3 is CASSFYGGGEAFF. CDR3 nucleotide sequence: TGTGCCAGCAGCTTCTACGGTGGAGGTGAAGCTTTCTTT.

In DNA, the CDR3 is TGTGCCAGTAGGAACACGAGGGGGACGAAGGCTTTCTTT. Translating gives CASRNTRGTKAFF. The chain is built from TRBV19 and TRBJ1-1, with a tentative D call TRBD1 (6 bases). Trimming took off 6 bases at V and 11 bases at J, with 19 bases between the two ends. The CDR3 consists of 13 residues. Germline V gene lookup returns CDR1 LNHDA and CDR2 SQIVND (reference sequence).

J is TRBJ1-1 and V is TRBV19; a possible D gene is TRBD1 (6 bases). V shed 5 bases and J shed 9 bases, with 13 bases lying between them. Germline V gene data show CDR1 as LNHDA and CDR2 as SQIVND (reference sequence). The CDR3 contains 12 residues. The CDR3 loop is CASSARDTQAFF. The CDR3 bases are TGTGCCAGTAGTGCCCGGGACACCCAAGCTTTCTTT. The entire variable domain, with the rest obtained from reference TRBV19 and TRBJ1-1, is as follows: DGGITQSPKYLFRKEGQNVTLSCEQNLNHDAMYWYRQDPGQGLRLIYYSQIVNDFQKGDIAEGYSVSREKKESFPLTVTSAQKNPTAFYLCASSARDTQAFFGQGTRLTVV.

This CDR3 reads CSVEGPRVSGKSTDTQYF. The CDR3 DNA reads as TGCAGCGTTGAAGGGCCCCGGGTGAGCGGGAAGAGCACAGATACGCAGTATTTT. The chain uses TRBV29-1 and TRBJ2-3; 7 bases are shared with TRBD2. With 1 base clipped from V and 0 bases from J, the junction kept 13 bases outside the gene matches. Germline V gene data show CDR1 as SQVTM and CDR2 as ANQGSEA. This CDR3 region has 18 residues.

The chain employs TRBV7-6 and TRBJ2-1, with a possible D match to TRBD1 (5 bases). Germline assignment: CDR1 SGHVS and CDR2 FNYEAQ. The ends were cut back, 1 base at V and 8 bases at J, with 12 bases in the middle. CDR3 length equals 14 residues. CDR3 DNA: TGTGCCAGCAGCTTAGTGGGGCAAGGGGATGAGCAGTTCTTC. Protein: CASSLVGQGDEQFF.

This clone was recorded only once. The chain couples TRBV28 to TRBJ1-3; no clear D. Trimming pared 1 base from V and 0 bases from J, leaving 10 bases between. Germline V CDR1 and CDR2: MDHEN, SYDVKM. The CDR3 runs to 16 residues. Here the CDR3 reads CASSLLAPNSGNTIYF. DNA for the CDR3: TGTGCCAGCAGTTTATTGGCCCCAAACTCTGGAAACACCATATATTTT. Supplemented by reference TRBV28 and TRBJ1-3, the full variable domain reads DVKVTQSSRYLVKRTGEKVFLECVQDMDHENMFWYRQDPGLGLRLIYFSYDVKMKEKGDIPEGYSVSREKKERFSLILESASTNQTSMYLCASSLLAPNSGNTIYFGEGSWLTVV.

This chain links TRBV6-1 with TRBJ2-5; tentative D call: TRBD2 (7 bases). This CDR3 has 17 residues. V dropped 1 base and J dropped 2 bases, with 17 bases sitting between them. CDR1 and CDR2 (germline): MNHNS, SASEGT. The CDR3 here is CASSEGTGGARQETQYF. CDR3 nucleotide sequence: TGTGCCAGCAGTGAAGGAACGGGGGGCGCGCGACAAGAGACCCAGTACTTC.

The chain is built from TRBV7-9 and TRBJ2-1, with D maybe TRBD2 (7 bases). V was cut by 2 bases and J by 8 bases, with 10 bases left in between. This CDR3 region has 13 residues. Germline V CDR1 and CDR2: SEHNR, FQNEAQ (reference sequence). The CDR3 nucleotides are TGTGCCAGCAGCTTAACGGGGGGCCATGAGCAGTTCTTC. It translates to CASSLTGGHEQFF. Looking up the rest from reference TRBV7-9 and TRBJ2-1 gives the full variable domain: DTGVSQNPRHKITKRGQNVTFRCDPISEHNRLYWYRQTLGQGPEFLTYFQNEAQLEKSRLLSDRFSAERPKGSFSTLEIQRTEQGDSAMYLCASSLTGGHEQFFGPGTRLTVL.

The chain links TRBV5-6 to TRBJ2-2; the match to TRBD2 covers 7 bases. V gave up 7 bases and J gave up 2 bases; unmatched junction bases: 11. This CDR3 is 16 amino acids long. From germline, CDR1 is SGHDT and CDR2 YYEEEE. This CDR3 reads CASPGRTRKNTGELFF. DNA of the CDR3: TGTGCCAGCCCCGGCCGGACTAGAAAAAACACCGGGGAGCTGTTTTTT.

This clone was seen a handful of times. This rearrangement joins TRBV5-1 to TRBJ1-1, with D perhaps matching TRBD1 (5 bases). Germline V CDR1 and CDR2: SGHRS, YFSETQ. The CDR3 spans 15 residues. The V end lost 2 bases, the J end lost 0 bases, and 11 bases lay between the germline ends. The DNA of the CDR3 is TGCGCCAGCAGCTTTGGGGCTCCCATGAACACTGAAGCTTTCTTT. Its translation: CASSFGAPMNTEAFF.

The rearrangement joins TRBV28 to TRBJ1-2; TRBD1 aligns across 10 bases. Trimming took 9 bases from V and 4 from J; bases not matched to a gene: 5. This CDR3 spans 13 amino acids. Germline CDR1 MDHEN, CDR2 SYDVKM. CDR3 sequence reads: CASGDRGRYGYTF. CDR3 in DNA: TGTGCCAGTGGGGACAGGGGCCGCTATGGCTACACCTTC.

This rearrangement joins TRBV5-3 to TRBJ2-1, with D unclear. TRBV5-3 is an ORF, with its function uncertain. With 0 bases removed from V and 1 base from J, the gap between germline ends came to 17 bases. This CDR3 has 18 amino acids. The CDR3 bases are TGTGCCAGAAGCTTGGAATTCTATTCCGGGTTTTCCTACAATGAGCAGTTCTTC. Its protein is CARSLEFYSGFSYNEQFF.

V usage is TRBV30 and J usage is TRBJ2-2; 7 positions agree with TRBD2. V shed 0 bases and J 4 bases; nucleotides not matched to a gene: 5. CDR3 length: 15 residues. Germline V gene sequence: CDR1 GTSNPN, CDR2 SVGIG (reference sequence). Written as DNA, the CDR3 is TGTGCCTGGAGTGTAGGGAGGGCCGCCACCGGGGAGCTGTTTTTT. This translates into CAWSVGRAATGELFF. The variable domain in full, completed from reference TRBV30 and TRBJ2-2, reads SQTIHQWPATLVQPVGSPLSLECTVEGTSNPNLYWYRQAAGRGLQLLFYSVGIGQISSEVPQNLSASRPQDRQFILSSKKLLLSDSGFYLCAWSVGRAATGELFFGEGSRLTVL.

The CDR3 nucleotides read TGTGCCAGCCGTCCCACGGCAGGCCGCACGGGAAATGAGCAGTTCTTC. Encoded protein: CASRPTAGRTGNEQFF. The chain has TRBV7-9 and TRBJ2-1, with a tentative D call TRBD2 (5 bases). V was pared by 8 bases and J by 7 bases, with 24 bases between. The CDR3 length is 16 residues. Germline V gives CDR1 SEHNR, CDR2 FQNEAQ (reference sequence).

The DNA of the CDR3 is TGTGCCAGCAGCGCTTTCCGGGACAGGGACATTTACGAGCAGTACTTC. It is translated as CASSAFRDRDIYEQYF. The chain combines TRBV9 with TRBJ2-7; 9 bases map to TRBD1. The CDR3 consists of 16 residues. Germline V gives CDR1 SGDLS, CDR2 YYNGEE. With 3 bases clipped from V and 4 bases from J, the junction kept 11 bases outside the gene matches. The full variable domain, rest sourced from reference TRBV9 and TRBJ2-7, is DSGVTQTPKHLITATGQRVTLRCSPRSGDLSVYWYQQSLDQGLQFLIQYYNGEERAKGNILERFSAQQFPDLHSELNLSSLELGDSALYFCASSAFRDRDIYEQYFGPGTRLTVT.

V usage is TRBV2 and J usage is TRBJ1-5; a possible D gene is TRBD1 (6 bases). Germline V gene sequence: CDR1 SNHLY, CDR2 FYNNEI. This CDR3 comprises 14 residues. With 7 bases removed from V and 0 bases from J, the gap between germline ends came to 10 bases. The CDR3 bases are TGTGCCAGCACCGACAGGTATAGCAATCAGCCCCAGCATTTT. Protein: CASTDRYSNQPQHF.

The chain has TRBV2 and TRBJ2-7, with 7 bases lining up with TRBD2. The CDR3 is 12 residues long. Trimming took 4 bases from V and 5 from J; bases not matched to a gene: 2. Germline V gene sequence: CDR1 SNHLY, CDR2 FYNNEI. CDR3 DNA: TGTGCCAGCAGTGTTGGGGGGGACGAGCAGTACTTC. This translates into CASSVGGDEQYF.

The chain has TRBV19 and TRBJ2-3, with TRBD2 identical over 7 bases. The V gene end was trimmed by 3 bases and the J gene end by 1 base; junction bases not matched to a gene: 7. Germline CDR1 is LNHDA and CDR2 is SQIVND (reference sequence). This CDR3 has 16 amino acids. CDR3 in DNA: TGTGCCAGTAGTATCTCCGGCGGGAGTGGCACAGATACGCAGTATTTT. As protein: CASSISGGSGTDTQYF.